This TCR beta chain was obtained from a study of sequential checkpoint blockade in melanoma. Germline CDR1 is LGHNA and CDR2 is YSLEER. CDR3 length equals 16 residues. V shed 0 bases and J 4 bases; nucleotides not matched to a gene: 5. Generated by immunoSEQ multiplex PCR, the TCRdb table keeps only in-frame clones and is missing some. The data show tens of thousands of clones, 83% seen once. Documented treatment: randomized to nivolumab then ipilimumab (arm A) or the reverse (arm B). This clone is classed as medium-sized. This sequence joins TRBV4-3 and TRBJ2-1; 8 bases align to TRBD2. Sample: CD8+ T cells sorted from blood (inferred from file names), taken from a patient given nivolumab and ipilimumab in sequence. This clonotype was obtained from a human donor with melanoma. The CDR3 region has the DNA TGCGCCAGCAGCCAAGAGTCCAGCGGGGGATACAATGAGCAGTTCTTC. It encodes CASSQESSGGYNEQFF.